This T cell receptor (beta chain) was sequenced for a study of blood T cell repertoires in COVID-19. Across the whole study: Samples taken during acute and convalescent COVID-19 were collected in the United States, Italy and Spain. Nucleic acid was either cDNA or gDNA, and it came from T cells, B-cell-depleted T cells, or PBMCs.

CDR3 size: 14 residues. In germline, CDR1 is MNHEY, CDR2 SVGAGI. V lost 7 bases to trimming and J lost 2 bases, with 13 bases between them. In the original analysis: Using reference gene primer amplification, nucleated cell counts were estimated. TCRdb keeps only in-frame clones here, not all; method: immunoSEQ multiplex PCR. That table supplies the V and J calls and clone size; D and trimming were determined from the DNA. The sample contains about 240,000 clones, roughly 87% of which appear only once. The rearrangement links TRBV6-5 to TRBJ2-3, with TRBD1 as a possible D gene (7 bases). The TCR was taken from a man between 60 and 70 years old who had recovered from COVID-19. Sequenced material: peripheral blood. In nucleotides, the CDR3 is TGTGCCAGCACCGACAGGGACTCCACAGATACGCAGTATTTT. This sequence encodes CASTDRDSTDTQYF.